This TCR beta chain was obtained from a study of T cells in Graves' hyperthyroidism and ophthalmopathy. Overall study context: Pretreatment peripheral blood was obtained at initial diagnosis.

This clonotype has a handful of counts. What it binds is not known. This CDR3 spans 15 amino acids. From germline, CDR1 is MDHEN and CDR2 SYDVKM. The trim removed 6 bases at V and 5 bases at J, leaving 6 bases unmatched. Regions amplified from RNA transcripts were the TCR beta CDR3 regions. First-round RT-PCR with HTBI primers amplified the TCR CDR3 region. TCRdb called the multiplex PCR reads again in MiXCR, with one record for every CDR3 protein. There are 350,000 or so distinct CDR3 sequences in the sample; 21% occur only once, and 50% to 65% lies in the top ten. Study-wide points: Classification by a 13 V-J model distinguished ophthalmopathy from stable hyperthyroidism.

The sample comprised blood. This chain joins TRBV28 and TRBJ2-5, with TRBD2 identical over 13 bases. The clonotype comes from a woman in her forties or fifties with Graves' hyperthyroidism. Here the CDR3 DNA reads TGTGCCAGCAGCCCTGGACTAGCGGGGGAGGAGACCCAGTACTTC. Amino acid sequence: CASSPGLAGEETQYF.